This is a list of T cell receptor beta chains from one sample in a study of OX40 agonist ivuxolimab in advanced cancers. Profiled with immunoSEQ multiplex PCR; TCRdb holds only in-frame clones, not every one. The sample lists just under 95,000 clones, about nine tenths occurring once. Sequenced material: CD4+ or CD8+ T cells sorted from blood, taken in a trial of the OX40 agonist ivuxolimab. The receptor source for this set is an adult with an advanced solid tumor such as melanoma, head and neck, liver or kidney cancer. The CDR3 runs from the conserved cysteine through the conserved F or W. Fields, in order: D gene, V gene, J gene, clone size, CDR3 protein, CDR3 DNA. The D gene is left open where the match is weak. The size field is filled for only some rows; it gives once, few, many or a size class.

d_call: -; v_call: TRBV4-3; j_call: TRBJ2-6; clone_size: -; cdr3_aa: CASSHQQGSGANVLTF; cdr3_nt: TGCGCCAGCAGCCATCAACAGGGATCTGGGGCCAACGTCCTGACTTTC
d_call: -; v_call: TRBV7-9; j_call: TRBJ1-1; clone_size: -; cdr3_aa: CASSFPGHRNTEAFF; cdr3_nt: TGTGCCAGCAGCTTCCCGGGACATCGGAACACTGAAGCTTTCTTT
d_call: TRBD2; v_call: TRBV18; j_call: TRBJ2-2; clone_size: -; cdr3_aa: CASSFLFGTSIRNTGELFF; cdr3_nt: TGTGCCAGCTCATTTTTGTTCGGGACTAGTATCCGAAACACCGGGGAGCTGTTTTTT
d_call: TRBD2; v_call: TRBV4-1; j_call: TRBJ2-5; clone_size: -; cdr3_aa: CASSQGTSGGGEQYF; cdr3_nt: TGCGCCAGCAGCCAAGGCACTAGCGGGGGCGGAGAGCAGTACTTC
d_call: -; v_call: TRBV7-6; j_call: TRBJ1-1; clone_size: -; cdr3_aa: CASSPWVTEAFF; cdr3_nt: TGTGCCAGCAGCCCCTGGGTGACTGAAGCTTTCTTT
d_call: -; v_call: TRBV29-1; j_call: TRBJ2-7; clone_size: -; cdr3_aa: CSVVGQYEQYF; cdr3_nt: TGCAGCGTGGTAGGACAGTACGAGCAGTACTTC
d_call: -; v_call: TRBV4-3; j_call: TRBJ2-3; clone_size: once; cdr3_aa: CASSQESWDTQYF; cdr3_nt: TGCGCCAGCAGCCAAGAGTCCTGGGATACGCAGTATTTT
d_call: -; v_call: TRBV19; j_call: TRBJ2-2; clone_size: -; cdr3_aa: CANLDRGGDGGTGELFF; cdr3_nt: TGTGCTAATTTGGATAGGGGGGGCGACGGAGGCACCGGGGAGCTGTTTTTT
d_call: -; v_call: TRBV27; j_call: TRBJ1-2; clone_size: -; cdr3_aa: CASSPDLGRGYTF; cdr3_nt: TGTGCCAGCAGCCCGGACCTGGGGCGAGGCTACACCTTC
d_call: -; v_call: TRBV19; j_call: TRBJ2-2; clone_size: -; cdr3_aa: CASSIRGGNTGELFF; cdr3_nt: TGTGCCAGTAGTATAAGGGGAGGGAACACCGGGGAGCTGTTTTTT
d_call: -; v_call: TRBV10-3; j_call: TRBJ2-7; clone_size: -; cdr3_aa: CAISEPPTGFHEQYF; cdr3_nt: TGTGCCATCAGTGAACCCCCCACAGGGTTCCACGAGCAGTACTTC
d_call: -; v_call: TRBV11-3; j_call: TRBJ2-7; clone_size: -; cdr3_aa: CASSLNPGLGEQYF; cdr3_nt: TGTGCCAGCAGCCTCAACCCAGGGCTTGGCGAGCAGTACTTC
d_call: -; v_call: TRBV18; j_call: TRBJ2-7; clone_size: -; cdr3_aa: CASSPSRATDEQYF; cdr3_nt: TGTGCCAGCTCACCGAGCAGGGCCACGGACGAGCAGTACTTC
d_call: -; v_call: TRBV30; j_call: TRBJ2-7; clone_size: -; cdr3_aa: CAWSVLFVSYEQYF; cdr3_nt: TGTGCCTGGAGTGTACTCTTCGTCTCCTACGAGCAGTACTTC
d_call: -; v_call: TRBV7-9; j_call: TRBJ1-2; clone_size: -; cdr3_aa: CASSLSPHMDGYTF; cdr3_nt: TGTGCCAGCAGCTTATCTCCACATATGGATGGCTACACCTTC
d_call: -; v_call: TRBV9; j_call: TRBJ1-1; clone_size: -; cdr3_aa: CASSVGLFTEAFF; cdr3_nt: TGTGCCAGCAGCGTGGGACTTTTCACTGAAGCTTTCTTT
d_call: -; v_call: TRBV7-8; j_call: TRBJ2-3; clone_size: -; cdr3_aa: CASSLVGVTDTQYF; cdr3_nt: TGTGCCAGCAGCTTAGTAGGCGTCACAGATACGCAGTATTTT
d_call: -; v_call: TRBV5-6; j_call: TRBJ2-3; clone_size: few; cdr3_aa: CASSSALLSPVTDTQYF; cdr3_nt: TGTGCCAGCAGCTCAGCCTTGTTGTCACCAGTCACAGATACGCAGTATTTT
d_call: -; v_call: TRBV7-9; j_call: TRBJ2-3; clone_size: -; cdr3_aa: CASSPSGVTDTQYF; cdr3_nt: TGTGCCAGCAGCCCCTCTGGGGTAACAGATACGCAGTATTTT
d_call: TRBD2; v_call: TRBV2; j_call: TRBJ2-7; clone_size: -; cdr3_aa: CASKEGLAIYYEQYF; cdr3_nt: TGTGCCAGCAAGGAAGGACTAGCTATTTACTACGAGCAGTACTTC
d_call: -; v_call: TRBV5-8; j_call: TRBJ1-2; clone_size: -; cdr3_aa: CASSLGRGTNYGYTF; cdr3_nt: TGTGCCAGCAGCTTGGGTCGGGGGACTAACTATGGCTACACCTTC
d_call: TRBD1; v_call: TRBV6-5; j_call: TRBJ1-5; clone_size: few; cdr3_aa: CASSATGVGQPQHF; cdr3_nt: TGTGCCAGCAGCGCAACAGGGGTTGGTCAGCCCCAGCATTTT
d_call: -; v_call: TRBV11-2; j_call: TRBJ2-3; clone_size: -; cdr3_aa: CASSPGWDPLWDTQYF; cdr3_nt: TGTGCCAGCAGCCCGGGGTGGGACCCCCTGTGGGATACGCAGTATTTT
d_call: TRBD1; v_call: TRBV14; j_call: TRBJ2-5; clone_size: -; cdr3_aa: CASSQGDRGWQETQYF; cdr3_nt: TGTGCCAGCAGCCAAGGGGACAGGGGGTGGCAAGAGACCCAGTACTTC
d_call: -; v_call: TRBV11-2; j_call: TRBJ1-2; clone_size: -; cdr3_aa: CASSILPPGEGMYYGYTF; cdr3_nt: TGTGCCAGCAGCATTTTACCTCCGGGGGAGGGGATGTACTATGGCTACACCTTC
d_call: TRBD1; v_call: TRBV18; j_call: TRBJ1-4; clone_size: once; cdr3_aa: CASSPPGTGTEKLFF; cdr3_nt: TGTGCCAGCTCACCCCCCGGGACAGGGACTGAAAAACTGTTTTTT
d_call: TRBD1; v_call: TRBV11-2; j_call: TRBJ2-7; clone_size: -; cdr3_aa: CASSLVAPGTGSAYEQYF; cdr3_nt: TGTGCCAGCAGCTTAGTTGCCCCCGGGACAGGCAGCGCCTACGAGCAGTACTTC